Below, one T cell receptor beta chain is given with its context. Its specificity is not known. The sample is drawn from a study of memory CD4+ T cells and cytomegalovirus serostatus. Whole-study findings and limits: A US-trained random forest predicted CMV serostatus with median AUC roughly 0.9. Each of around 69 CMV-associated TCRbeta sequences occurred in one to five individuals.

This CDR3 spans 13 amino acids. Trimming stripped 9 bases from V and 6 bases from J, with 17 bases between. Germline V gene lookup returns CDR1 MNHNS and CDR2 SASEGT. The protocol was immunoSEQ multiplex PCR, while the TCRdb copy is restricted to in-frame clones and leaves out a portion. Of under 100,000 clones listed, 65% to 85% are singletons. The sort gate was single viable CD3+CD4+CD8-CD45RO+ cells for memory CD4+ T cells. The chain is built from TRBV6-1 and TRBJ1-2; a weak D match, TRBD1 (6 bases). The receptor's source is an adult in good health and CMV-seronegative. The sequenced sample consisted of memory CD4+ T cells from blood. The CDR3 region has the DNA TGTGCCAGTTGGAATATCCAGGGGCATGGCTACACCTTC. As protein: CASWNIQGHGYTF.